This TCR beta chain was sequenced for a study of blood T cell repertoires in COVID-19. Study-level information: Acute and convalescent COVID-19 samples came from the United States, Italy and Spain. PBMCs, B-cell-depleted T cells, or T cells provided the cDNA or gDNA that made up the material.

In the original analysis: Nucleated cell counts were estimated from reference gene primer amplification. The data were produced by immunoSEQ multiplex PCR, yet TCRdb's version contains in-frame clones alone and is incomplete. V and J calls and clone size are given by that table; D and trimming were obtained from the DNA. The table includes 190,000 or so clones, 80% to 90% detected once. Sequencing was carried out using peripheral blood. This TCR was recovered from a man between 60 and 75 years old who had recovered from COVID-19.

CDR3 sequence reads: CASSSGLAGWEQFF. DNA of the CDR3: TGTGCCAGCAGTTCCGGACTAGCGGGATGGGAGCAGTTCTTC. This rearrangement joins TRBV27 to TRBJ2-1; 12 nucleotides agree with TRBD2. Trimming took 4 bases from V and 10 from J; bases not matched to a gene: 5. This CDR3 has 14 amino acids. The germline V gene has CDR1 MNHEY and CDR2 SMNVEV (reference sequence).